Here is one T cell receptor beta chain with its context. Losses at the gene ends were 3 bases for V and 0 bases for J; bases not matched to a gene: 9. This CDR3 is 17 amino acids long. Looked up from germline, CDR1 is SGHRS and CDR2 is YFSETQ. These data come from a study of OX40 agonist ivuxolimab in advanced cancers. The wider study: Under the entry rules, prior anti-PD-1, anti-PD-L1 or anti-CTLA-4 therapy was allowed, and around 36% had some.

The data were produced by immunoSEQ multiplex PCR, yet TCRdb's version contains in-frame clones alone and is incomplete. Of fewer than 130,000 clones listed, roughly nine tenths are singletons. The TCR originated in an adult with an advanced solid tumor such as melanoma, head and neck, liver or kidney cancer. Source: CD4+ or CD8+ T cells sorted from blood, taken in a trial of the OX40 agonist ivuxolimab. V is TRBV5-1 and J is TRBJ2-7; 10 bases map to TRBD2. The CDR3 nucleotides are TGCGCCAGCAGCTCGGAACCGGGACTAGCGTTCTCCTACGAGCAGTACTTC. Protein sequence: CASSSEPGLAFSYEQYF.